This T cell receptor (beta chain) was sequenced for a study of T cells in Graves' hyperthyroidism and ophthalmopathy. The CDR3 contains 15 residues. The germline V gene encodes CDR1 LNHDA and CDR2 SQIVND (reference sequence). Hyperthyroidism, newly diagnosed and lasting under 2 months, affected patients aged 18 to 65. Amplification targeted TCR beta CDR3 regions from RNA transcripts. Initially, a first-round RT-PCR of the TCR CDR3 employed the HTBI primer set. TCRdb recomputed calls from the multiplex PCR reads with MiXCR, one row per CDR3 protein. The sample carries about 210,000 distinct CDR3 sequences, roughly 17% recorded once. Overall study results and limits: Most thyroid clonotypes expanded above 0.001 were also detected in blood. From stable hyperthyroidism, ophthalmopathy was set apart by a 13 V-J model.

About this clonotype itself: Its specificity is unknown. An end of the junction differs from the germline gene, which may be a read error.

The chain links TRBV19 to TRBJ2-1, with D possibly being TRBD1 or TRBD2 (7 bases each). The sample comprised blood. This TCR came from a middle-aged man with Graves' hyperthyroidism. The CDR3 protein is CASKAGQFSYDEQFF. CDR3 sequence (DNA): TGTGCCAGTAAAGCGGGACAGTTCTCCTACGATGAGCAGTTCTTC. Based on the CDR3 plus reference TRBV19 and TRBJ2-1, the full variable domain is DGGITQSPKYLFRKEGQNVTLSCEQNLNHDAMYWYRQDPGQGLRLIYYSQIVNDFQKGDIAEGYSVSREKKESFPLTVTSAQKNPTAFYLCASKAGQFSYDEQFFGPGTRLTVL.